This record looks at one T cell receptor beta chain sequence and its context. The source of the sample is a study of memory CD4+ T cells and cytomegalovirus serostatus. TCRdb's table, derived via immunoSEQ multiplex PCR, lists solely in-frame clones and lacks some. The table lists 50,000 to 60,000 clones, over 75% of them singletons, with approximately 0.55% in the top ten. Single viable CD3+CD4+CD8-CD45RO+ cells were sorted as the memory CD4+ T cells. The specimen sequenced was memory CD4+ T cells from blood. This sequence originates from an adult in good health and CMV-seronegative.

The CDR3 DNA reads as TGTGCCAGCAGCTTTTTGGGGGGCGCGGGGTTAAACACCGGGGAGCTGTTTTTT. This sequence encodes CASSFLGGAGLNTGELFF. The chain links TRBV5-6 to TRBJ2-2; possibly TRBD1 or TRBD2 for D (6 bases each). CDR1 is SGHDT, CDR2 YYEEEE, per germline. This CDR3 contains 18 residues. V lost 2 bases and J 2 bases, leaving 19 bases between the germline ends.